The rows below give T cell receptor beta chains drawn from one sample of a study of T cell responses to AZD1222 COVID-19 vaccine. Sequenced by immunoSEQ multiplex PCR; TCRdb stores in-frame clones only, minus some. The data show approximately 140,000 clones, 80% to 95% seen once. The source material was peripheral blood, sampled on day 0 of MenACWY control vaccination. The source is an adult in good health. Both conserved end residues are part of each CDR3. The D gene is left open where the match is weak.

>16|TRBD2|TRBJ2-2|TRBV27
TGTGCCAGTGGACTAGCGGGAGGACGGGGCACCGGGGAGCTGTTTTTT
CASGLAGGRGTGELFF
>16|TRBD1|TRBJ2-5|TRBV7-9
TGTGCCAGCAGCTTAGTGAGGGGGACAGTTCAAGAGACCCAGTACTTC
CASSLVRGTVQETQYF
>15|.|TRBJ1-6|TRBV9
TGTGCCAGCAGCGTAGGCAGGGCCATCAATTCACCCCTCCACTTT
CASSVGRAINSPLHF
>11|.|TRBJ1-2|TRBV28
TGTGCCAGCAGTTCCTTTCTAGGCTACACCTTC
CASSSFLGYTF
>13|TRBD1|TRBJ2-7|TRBV12-5
TGTGCTAGTGGTTTGTCACCAGGGGGCGAGCAGTACTTC
CASGLSPGGEQYF
>13|.|TRBJ1-2|TRBV6-5
TGTGCCAGCAGAATCGACTCTAACTATGGCTACACCTTC
CASRIDSNYGYTF
>15|TRBD2|TRBJ2-5|TRBV28
TGTGCCAGCAGGGGCCCTAGCGGGAGACCCGAGACCCAGTACTTC
CASRGPSGRPETQYF
>16|TRBD2|TRBJ2-1|TRBV19
TGTGCCAGTAGTAGGACTAGCGGGGGCACCTACAATGAGCAGTTCTTC
CASSRTSGGTYNEQFF
>18|.|TRBJ2-3|TRBV27
TGTGCCAGCAGTTTATCGATAATCGGACTTTCCCAGGCAGATACGCAGTATTTT
CASSLSIIGLSQADTQYF
>13|TRBD1|TRBJ1-5|TRBV28
TGTGCCAGCGGGACAGGGGTTTCGTTGGCCCAGCATTTT
CASGTGVSLAQHF